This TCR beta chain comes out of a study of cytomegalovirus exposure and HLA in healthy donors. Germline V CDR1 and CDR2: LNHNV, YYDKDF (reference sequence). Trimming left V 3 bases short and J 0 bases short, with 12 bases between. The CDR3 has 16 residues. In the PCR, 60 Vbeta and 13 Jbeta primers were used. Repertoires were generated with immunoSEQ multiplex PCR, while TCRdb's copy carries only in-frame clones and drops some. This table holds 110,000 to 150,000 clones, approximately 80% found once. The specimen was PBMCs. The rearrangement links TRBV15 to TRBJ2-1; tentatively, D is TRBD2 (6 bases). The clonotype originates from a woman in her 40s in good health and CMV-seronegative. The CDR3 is CATSRPSARSYNEQFF. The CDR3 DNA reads TGTGCCACCAGCAGGCCTAGCGCCCGCTCCTACAATGAGCAGTTCTTC. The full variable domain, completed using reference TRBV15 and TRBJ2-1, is DAMVIQNPRYQVTQFGKPVTLSCSQTLNHNVMYWYQQKSSQAPKLLFHYYDKDFNNEADTPDNFQSRRPNTSFCFLDIRSPGLGDTAMYLCATSRPSARSYNEQFFGPGTRLTVL.